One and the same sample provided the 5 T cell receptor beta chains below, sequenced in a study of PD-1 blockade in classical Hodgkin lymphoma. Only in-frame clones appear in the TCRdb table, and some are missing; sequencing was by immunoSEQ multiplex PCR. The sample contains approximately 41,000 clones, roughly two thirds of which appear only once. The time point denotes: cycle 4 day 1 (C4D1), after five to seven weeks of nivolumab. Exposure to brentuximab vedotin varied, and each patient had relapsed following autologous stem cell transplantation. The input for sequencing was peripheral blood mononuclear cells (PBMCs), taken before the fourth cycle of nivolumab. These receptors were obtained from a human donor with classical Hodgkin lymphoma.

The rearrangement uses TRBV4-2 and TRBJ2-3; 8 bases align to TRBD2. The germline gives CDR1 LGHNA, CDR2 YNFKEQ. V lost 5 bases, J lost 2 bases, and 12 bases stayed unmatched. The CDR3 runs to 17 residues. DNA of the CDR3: TGTGCCAGCAGCGACATCTGGCTAGCGGGCCTCACAGATACGCAGTATTTT. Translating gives CASSDIWLAGLTDTQYF.

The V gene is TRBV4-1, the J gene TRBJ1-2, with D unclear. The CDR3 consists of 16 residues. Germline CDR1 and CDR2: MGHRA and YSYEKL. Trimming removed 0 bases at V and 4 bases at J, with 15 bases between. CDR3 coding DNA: TGCGCCAGCAGCCAAGATATTCTGGGGAGACGCTATGGCTACACCTTC. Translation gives CASSQDILGRRYGYTF.

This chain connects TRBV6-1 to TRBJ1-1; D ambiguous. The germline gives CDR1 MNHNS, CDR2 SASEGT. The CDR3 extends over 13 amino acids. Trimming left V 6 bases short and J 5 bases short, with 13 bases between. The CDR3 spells CASSASRQTEAFF. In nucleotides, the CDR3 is TGTGCCAGCAGCGCATCCCGCCAGACTGAAGCTTTCTTT.

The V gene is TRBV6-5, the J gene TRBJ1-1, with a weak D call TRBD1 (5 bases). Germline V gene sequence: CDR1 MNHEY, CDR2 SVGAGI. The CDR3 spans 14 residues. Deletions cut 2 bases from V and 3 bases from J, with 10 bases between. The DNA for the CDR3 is TGTGCCAGCAGTTACACCGACAGCCACACTGAAGCTTTCTTT. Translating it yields CASSYTDSHTEAFF.

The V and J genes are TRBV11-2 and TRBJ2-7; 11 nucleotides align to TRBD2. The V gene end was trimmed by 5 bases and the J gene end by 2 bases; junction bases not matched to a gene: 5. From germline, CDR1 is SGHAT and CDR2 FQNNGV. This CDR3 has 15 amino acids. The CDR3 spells CASSARLAGPYEQYF. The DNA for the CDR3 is TGTGCCAGCAGCGCGCGACTAGCGGGGCCCTACGAGCAGTACTTC.